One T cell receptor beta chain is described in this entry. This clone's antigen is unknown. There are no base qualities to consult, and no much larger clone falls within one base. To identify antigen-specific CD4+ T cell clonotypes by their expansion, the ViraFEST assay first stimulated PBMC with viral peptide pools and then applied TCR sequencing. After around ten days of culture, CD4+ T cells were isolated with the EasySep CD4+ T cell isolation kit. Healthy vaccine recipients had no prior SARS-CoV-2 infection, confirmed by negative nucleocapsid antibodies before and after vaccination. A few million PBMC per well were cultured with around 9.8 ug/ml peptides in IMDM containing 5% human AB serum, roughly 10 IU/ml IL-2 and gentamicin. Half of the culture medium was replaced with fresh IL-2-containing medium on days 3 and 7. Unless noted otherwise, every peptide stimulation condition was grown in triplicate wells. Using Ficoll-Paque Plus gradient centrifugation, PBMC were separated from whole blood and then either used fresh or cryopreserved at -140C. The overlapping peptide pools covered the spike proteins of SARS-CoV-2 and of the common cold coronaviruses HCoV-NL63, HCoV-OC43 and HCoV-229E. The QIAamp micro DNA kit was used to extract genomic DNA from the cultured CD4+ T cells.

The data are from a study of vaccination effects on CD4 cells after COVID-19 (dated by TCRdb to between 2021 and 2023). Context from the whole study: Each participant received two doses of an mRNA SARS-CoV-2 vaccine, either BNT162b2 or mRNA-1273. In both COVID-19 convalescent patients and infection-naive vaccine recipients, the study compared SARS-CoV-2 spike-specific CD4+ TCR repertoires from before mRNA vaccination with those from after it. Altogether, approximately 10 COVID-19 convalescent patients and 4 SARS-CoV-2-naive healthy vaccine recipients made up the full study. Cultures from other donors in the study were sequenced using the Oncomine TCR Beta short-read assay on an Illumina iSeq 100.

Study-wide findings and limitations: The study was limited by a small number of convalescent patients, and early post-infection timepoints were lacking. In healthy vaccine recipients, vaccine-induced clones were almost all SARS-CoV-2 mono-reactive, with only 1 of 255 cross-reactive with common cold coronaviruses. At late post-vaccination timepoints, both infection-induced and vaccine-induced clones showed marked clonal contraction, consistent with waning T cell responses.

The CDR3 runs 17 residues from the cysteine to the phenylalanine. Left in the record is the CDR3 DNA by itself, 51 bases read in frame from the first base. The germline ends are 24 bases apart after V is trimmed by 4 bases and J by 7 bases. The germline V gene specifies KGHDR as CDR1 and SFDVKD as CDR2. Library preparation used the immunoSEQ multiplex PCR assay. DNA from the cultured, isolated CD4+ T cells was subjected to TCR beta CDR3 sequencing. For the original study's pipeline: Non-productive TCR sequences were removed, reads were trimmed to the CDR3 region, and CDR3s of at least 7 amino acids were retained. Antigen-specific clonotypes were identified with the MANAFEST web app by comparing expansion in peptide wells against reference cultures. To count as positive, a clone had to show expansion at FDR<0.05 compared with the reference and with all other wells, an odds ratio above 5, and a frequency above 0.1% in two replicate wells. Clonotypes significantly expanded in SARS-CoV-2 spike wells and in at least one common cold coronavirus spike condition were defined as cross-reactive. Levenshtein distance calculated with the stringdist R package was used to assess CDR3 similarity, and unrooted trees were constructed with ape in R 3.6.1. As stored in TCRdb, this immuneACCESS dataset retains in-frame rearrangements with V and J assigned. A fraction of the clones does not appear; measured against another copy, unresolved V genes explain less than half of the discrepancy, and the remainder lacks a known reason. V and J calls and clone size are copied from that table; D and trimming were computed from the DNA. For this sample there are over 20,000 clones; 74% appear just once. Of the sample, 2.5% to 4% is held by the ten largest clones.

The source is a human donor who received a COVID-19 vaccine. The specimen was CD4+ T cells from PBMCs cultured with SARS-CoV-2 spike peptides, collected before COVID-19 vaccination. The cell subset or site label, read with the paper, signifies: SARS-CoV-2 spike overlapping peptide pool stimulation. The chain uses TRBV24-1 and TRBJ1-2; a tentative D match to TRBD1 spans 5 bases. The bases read TGTGCCACCAGTGAGCATCCCAGGGCAGGGCTCTATACTGGCTACACCTTC. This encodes CATSEHPRAGLYTGYTF.